The present TCR beta chain was sequenced within a study of Ad26.COV2.S vaccination and SARS-CoV-2 variants. Study overall: This donor came from the COV1001 trial of Ad26.COV2.S. Ad26.COV2.S, an intramuscular injection, was given once or twice 56 days apart.

As concerns this clone: Antigen: not known.

The assay was immunoSEQ multiplex PCR, and TCRdb's table has in-frame clones only and misses some. The table records about 460,000 clones, roughly 87% of them present only once. The germline V gene has CDR1 LGHNA and CDR2 YNFKEQ. The CDR3 totals 15 residues. The J segment lost 6 bases and the V segment lost 1 base, leaving 8 bases of the junction unmatched. Regarding treatment: 19 received Ad26.COV2.S at low or high dose, single or two shots; roughly five received placebo; per-sample allocation not given. Vaccine and placebo recipients were sampled on day 63 after the first injection. Whoever gave the sample was an adult aged 18-55 years in Boston. Points from the study as a whole: Following vaccination, spike-specific CD8+ and CD4+ T cell responses reportedly exhibited substantial breadth.

This TCR was sampled from a person between 18 and 65 years old who received the Ad26.COV2.S COVID-19 vaccine or a placebo. The rearrangement uses TRBV4-2 and TRBJ1-2, with 7 bases matching TRBD1. Specimen: peripheral blood, collected in a trial of Ad26.COV2.S vaccine versus placebo. The CDR3 region has the DNA TGTGCCAGCAGCCAAGTAGGGACAGTAAGAGATGGCTACACCTTC. Amino acids: CASSQVGTVRDGYTF.